The clone carrying this T cell receptor (beta chain) ranks as medium-sized. What it binds is not known. The sample is drawn from a study of liver allograft versus peripheral blood T cells. Study-wide context: Transplanted-liver T cell receptor repertoires were compared with recipients' peripheral blood repertoires. The study, taken as a whole, reports: Reported data describe T cell receptor repertoires within liver allografts as differing from those in peripheral blood.

V dropped 1 base and J dropped 5; count of bases not matched to a gene: 6. The CDR3 loop spans 15 amino acids. CDR1 and CDR2 from the germline V gene are KGHSH and LQKENI. TCRdb reprocessed the reads with MiXCR, giving one entry per CDR3 protein. The profile shows 5,000 to 7,000 distinct CDR3 sequences, 15% to 20% of them singletons. The genes are TRBV18 and TRBJ2-7; 9 positions match TRBD1. This TCR derives from a human patient who had a liver transplant. A share of the T cells may be of graft donor origin. Written as DNA, the CDR3 is TGTGCCAGCTCACCACTCGGACAGGGGTACGACGAGCAGTACTTC. As protein: CASSPLGQGYDEQYF.